This T cell receptor beta chain was found in a study of cytomegalovirus exposure and HLA in healthy donors. Across the study: HLA-typed donors were the source of around 77 million unique TCRs held in an early data release.

PCR was performed using 60 Vbeta and 13 Jbeta primers. TCRdb's copy holds only in-frame clones and misses some; the assay was immunoSEQ multiplex PCR. The sample gives about 150,000 clones, under 85% of which show up once; about 2.8% is in the top ten. The study, taken as a whole, reports: Follow-up analysis later connected one missense variant in DCLRE1C with trimming of TCR beta V- and J-genes. TCR beta sequences numbering over 15,000 were associated with HLA alleles at 0.05 false discovery rate in a later analysis. Earlier analysis yielded a pattern in which most TCR beta V segments were productive about 87% or about 30% of the time.

On this clone itself: Its antigen is undetermined. One junction end disagrees with the germline gene, perhaps due to a read error.

The germline gives CDR1 MNHNS, CDR2 SASEGT. This CDR3 has 17 amino acids. V and J are TRBV6-1 and TRBJ2-4, with 10 bases fitting TRBD2. The receptor's source is a man aged 18 to 35 in good health and CMV-seronegative. Sequencing was carried out using PBMCs. CDR3: CASSESGSGGAKNSQYF. In DNA, the CDR3 is TGTGCCAGCAGTGAATCGGGGAGCGGGGGGGCCAAAAACAGTCAGTACTTC.